This is a list of T cell receptor beta chains from one sample in a study of blood T cell repertoires in COVID-19. Sequencing was performed with immunoSEQ multiplex PCR; in TCRdb, only in-frame clones are kept and a portion is missing. The sample includes more than 150,000 clones, about 85% of them seen just once. Specimen: peripheral blood. These receptors were taken from a woman at least 80 years old with acute or convalescent COVID-19. Both conserved end residues are part of each CDR3.

V gene: TRBV13
CDR3 protein: CASSLVATSRYEQYF

V gene: TRBV5-4
CDR3 protein: CASSLAGRDTQYF

V gene: TRBV2
CDR3 protein: CAIGVGGETQYF

V gene: TRBV27
CDR3 protein: CASRRQGSGNTIYF

V gene: TRBV18
CDR3 protein: CASSPSVSSPLHF

V gene: TRBV7-2
CDR3 protein: CASSFHSGGRADTQYF

V gene: TRBV6-5
CDR3 protein: CASSYSGTAAFF

V gene: TRBV7-9
CDR3 protein: CASSSDRGVYEQYF

V gene: TRBV10-1
CDR3 protein: CASSELVGQSAGYTF

V gene: TRBV21-1
CDR3 protein: CASSKECSYNSPLHF

V gene: TRBV9
CDR3 protein: CASSAGTGAIGAFF

V gene: TRBV10-3
CDR3 protein: CAISPGGTNEKLFF

V gene: TRBV7-2
CDR3 protein: CASSPGGSRHQETQYF

V gene: TRBV5-6
CDR3 protein: CASSFVIGGTEAFF

V gene: TRBV15
CDR3 protein: CATGQDRGATDTQYF

V gene: TRBV5-1
CDR3 protein: CASSRGDRMDINEQYF

V gene: TRBV5-1
CDR3 protein: CASSLREGGNTEAFF

V gene: TRBV6-5
CDR3 protein: CASSYGRDYSNQPQHF

V gene: TRBV12-3/TRBV12-4
CDR3 protein: CASSFGDTYEQYF

V gene: TRBV5-1
CDR3 protein: CASSSGQGSTEAFF

V gene: TRBV15
CDR3 protein: CATSRDRGLQETQYF

V gene: TRBV7-6
CDR3 protein: CASRRDYLNTGELFF

V gene: TRBV6-6
CDR3 protein: CASSYSSGVQETQYF

V gene: TRBV3-1/TRBV3-2
CDR3 protein: CASSQPRGTQHF

V gene: TRBV2
CDR3 protein: CASSQDSPYEQYF

V gene: TRBV3-1/TRBV3-2
CDR3 protein: CASGTGGQETQYF

V gene: TRBV29-1
CDR3 protein: CSVGDRDYEQYF

V gene: TRBV3-1/TRBV3-2
CDR3 protein: CASSPTGLDNEQFF

V gene: TRBV29-1
CDR3 protein: CSASDRVMTYEQYF

V gene: TRBV9
CDR3 protein: CASSATTSGSYNEQFF

V gene: TRBV9
CDR3 protein: CASSDRTGNTGELFF

V gene: TRBV18
CDR3 protein: CASSPPGSGRGYTF

V gene: TRBV19
CDR3 protein: CASREGQVASQPQHF

V gene: TRBV7-2
CDR3 protein: CASSFVTGGVYGYTF

V gene: TRBV24-1
CDR3 protein: CATSDRVAGYTGELFF

V gene: TRBV5-1
CDR3 protein: CASSLGAVYEQYF

V gene: TRBV11-2
CDR3 protein: CASSFSGAGGETQYF

V gene: TRBV7-3
CDR3 protein: CASSVGQLQGELFF

V gene: TRBV5-5
CDR3 protein: CASSQRTSSGNTIYF

V gene: TRBV4-1
CDR3 protein: CASSQRTPRGETQYF